This TCR beta chain was sequenced in a study of blood T cell repertoires in COVID-19. The repertoire was sequenced with immunoSEQ multiplex PCR; TCRdb's copy has only in-frame clones and lacks some. The sample has about 68,000 clones, roughly 90% seen once. Trimming pared 1 base from V and 5 bases from J, leaving 17 bases between. From germline, CDR1 is SGHAT and CDR2 FQNNGV. This CDR3 contains 16 residues. The sequencing input was peripheral blood. The sequence came from a man aged 40-50 years with COVID-19, enrolled during active disease. The V and J genes are TRBV11-2 and TRBJ2-5, with a possible D match to TRBD1 (6 bases). CDR3 loop: CASSLVLGAVVETQYF. DNA for the CDR3: TGTGCCAGCAGCTTAGTACTGGGGGCTGTGGTGGAGACCCAGTACTTC. Filled out from reference TRBV11-2 and TRBJ2-5, the complete variable domain reads EAGVAQSPRYKIIEKRQSVAFWCNPISGHATLYWYQQILGQGPKLLIQFQNNGVVDDSQLPKDRFSAERLKGVDSTLKIQPAKLEDSAVYLCASSLVLGAVVETQYFGPGTRLLVL.